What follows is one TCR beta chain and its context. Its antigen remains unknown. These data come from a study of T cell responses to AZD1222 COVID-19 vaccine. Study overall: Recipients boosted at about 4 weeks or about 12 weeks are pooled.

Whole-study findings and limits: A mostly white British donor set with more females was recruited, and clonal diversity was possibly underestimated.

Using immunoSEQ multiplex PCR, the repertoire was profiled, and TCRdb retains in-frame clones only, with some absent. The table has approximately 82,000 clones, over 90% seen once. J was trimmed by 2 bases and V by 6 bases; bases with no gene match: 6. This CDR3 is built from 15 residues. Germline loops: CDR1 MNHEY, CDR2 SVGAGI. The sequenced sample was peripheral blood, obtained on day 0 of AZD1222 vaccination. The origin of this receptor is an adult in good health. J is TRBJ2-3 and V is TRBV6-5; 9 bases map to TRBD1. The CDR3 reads CASSLQGAPTDTQYF. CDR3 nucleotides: TGTGCCAGCAGCTTACAGGGGGCTCCCACAGATACGCAGTATTTT.